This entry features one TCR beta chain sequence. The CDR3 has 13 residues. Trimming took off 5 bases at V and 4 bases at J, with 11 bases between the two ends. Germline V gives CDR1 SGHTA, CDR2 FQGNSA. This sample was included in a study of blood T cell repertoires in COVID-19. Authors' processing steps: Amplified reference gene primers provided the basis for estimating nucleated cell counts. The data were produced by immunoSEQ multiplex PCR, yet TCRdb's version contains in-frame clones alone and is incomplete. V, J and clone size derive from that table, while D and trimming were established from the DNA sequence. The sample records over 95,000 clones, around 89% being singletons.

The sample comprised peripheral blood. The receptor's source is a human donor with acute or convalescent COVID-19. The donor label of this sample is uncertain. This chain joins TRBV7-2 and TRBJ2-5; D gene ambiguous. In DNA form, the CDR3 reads TGTGCCAGCAGCCCCAAAGCATCAGAGACCCAGTACTTC. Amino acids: CASSPKASETQYF.